Listed here are 2 T cell receptor beta chains from one sample, sequenced in a study of T cells in Graves' hyperthyroidism and ophthalmopathy (dated by TCRdb to the late 2010s). Libraries were constructed by multiplex PCR. The data were produced on an Illumina HiSeq 2000. TCR beta CDR3 regions were amplified from RNA transcripts. A first-round RT-PCR of the TCR CDR3 used the HTBI primer set with the Qiagen OneStep RT-PCR kit. TCRdb itself trimmed the public reads at Q25 with fastp, ran MiXCR and retained productive beta chains. One record per CDR3 amino acid sequence lists the most common genes and DNA. The sample table contains 450,000 to 650,000 distinct CDR3 sequences; only one count was recorded for roughly 20% of them. In total, the top ten clones hold around 27% of the sample. Sequenced sample: blood. Source of these receptors: a young man with Graves' hyperthyroidism.

This clonotype has ten or more counts. Germline and junction disagree at one end, which may indicate a read error. The V call is TRBV10-3, the J call TRBJ2-2; TRBD2 might be the D (6 bases). Germline CDR1 reads ENHRY; CDR2 reads SYGVKD. The CDR3 has 13 residues. This CDR3 is CAIKGTTTGGLFF. CDR3 in DNA: TGTGCCATCAAAGGGACGACCACCGGGGGGCTGTTTTTT.

This clonotype was recorded a few times. The J gene is TRBJ2-7, the V gene TRBV25-1; 9 bases fit TRBD1. This CDR3 has 17 residues. The V and J ends lost 2 bases and 2 bases, in that order; junction bases with no gene match: 10. Germline V gene lookup returns CDR1 MGHDK and CDR2 SYGVNS. This CDR3 is CASSEPFGTGKPYEQYF. The CDR3, as DNA: TGTGCCAGCAGTGAACCCTTCGGGACAGGGAAGCCCTACGAGCAGTACTTC.